These 25 T cell receptor beta chains were all obtained from the same sample, sequenced in a study of radiation and T cells in renal cell carcinoma. Produced via immunoSEQ multiplex PCR; TCRdb's table is partial and in-frame only. The sample holds approximately 120,000 clones, 80% to 85% seen once. Time point meaning: baseline pretreatment blood. The treatment here: 15 Gy SBRT to primary tumor, nephrectomy 4 weeks later. The sequenced sample was blood, obtained from a patient whose treatment included radiotherapy and nephrectomy. Receptors were obtained from a woman aged 60 to 75 with renal cell carcinoma.

The chain joins TRBV19 to TRBJ2-7; 7 bases match TRBD2. V lost 5 bases to trimming and J lost 1 base; unmatched junction nucleotides: 8. The V gene's germline CDR1 is LNHDA and CDR2 SQIVND (reference sequence). This CDR3 is built from 15 residues. CDR3 amino acids: CASSRLAGESYEQYF. CDR3 in DNA: TGTGCCAGTAGTCGGTTGGCGGGAGAGTCCTACGAGCAGTACTTC.

The V call is TRBV11-2, the J call TRBJ2-7, with 10 positions matching TRBD1. This CDR3 has 13 amino acids. The J segment lost 6 bases and the V segment lost 5 bases, leaving 4 bases of the junction unmatched. The V gene's germline CDR1 is SGHAT and CDR2 FQNNGV. The CDR3 sequence: CASSLTGGGEQYF. For the CDR3, the DNA is TGTGCCAGCAGCCTGACAGGGGGCGGCGAGCAGTACTTC. The full variable domain, completed using reference TRBV11-2 and TRBJ2-7, is EAGVAQSPRYKIIEKRQSVAFWCNPISGHATLYWYQQILGQGPKLLIQFQNNGVVDDSQLPKDRFSAERLKGVDSTLKIQPAKLEDSAVYLCASSLTGGGEQYFGPGTRLTVT.

The V call is TRBV1, the J call TRBJ2-1; the D call in the table, TRBD1, was not verified against the DNA. TRBV1 counts as a pseudogene. The CDR3 runs 17 residues. CDR3: CTSSQGLEGQGGNEQFF. In DNA, the CDR3 is TGCACCAGCAGCCAAGGGCTAGAGGGACAGGGAGGGAATGAGCAGTTCTTC.

The chain joins TRBV19 to TRBJ2-7, with D perhaps TRBD1 (5 bases). From germline, CDR1 is LNHDA and CDR2 SQIVND (reference sequence). This CDR3 region has 15 residues. The V end was cut by 3 bases, the J end by 3 bases, with 15 bases between. The CDR3 DNA follows: TGTGCCAGTAGTATGACCAGGGTGGCTGGCTACGAGCAGTACTTC. Translating gives CASSMTRVAGYEQYF.

This sequence joins TRBV5-6 and TRBJ1-1; D perhaps matches TRBD1 (5 bases). This CDR3 has 15 residues. V was clipped by 3 bases and J by 1 base, with 13 bases between them. Germline CDR1 is SGHDT and CDR2 is YYEEEE. The CDR3: CASSWGLPGNTEAFF. For the CDR3, the DNA is TGTGCCAGCAGCTGGGGCTTGCCAGGGAACACTGAAGCTTTCTTT.

The genes are TRBV7-8 and TRBJ2-2, with a tentative D call TRBD1 (5 bases). Germline V lookup: CDR1 SGHVS, CDR2 FQNEAQ. CDR3 length: 16 residues. Trimming removed 2 bases at V and 4 bases at J, with 14 bases between. The DNA of the CDR3 is TGTGCCAGCAGCTTAAGGGGCACAGGCAGCACCGGGGAGCTGTTTTTT. Translating gives CASSLRGTGSTGELFF.

V usage is TRBV18 and J usage is TRBJ1-5; D might be TRBD1 (6 bases). Germline V CDR1 and CDR2: KGHSH, LQKENI. V was cut by 2 bases and J by 6 bases, with 11 bases left in between. The CDR3 contains 14 residues. In nucleotides, the CDR3 is TGTGCCAGCTCACCAGGGGGCATGGGTCAGCCCCAGCATTTT. This codes for CASSPGGMGQPQHF.

This clone occurred a few times. The V call is TRBV5-1, the J call TRBJ1-1; D is undetermined. The CDR3 extends over 13 amino acids. V lost 2 bases, J lost 1 base, and 6 bases lay in between. The germline CDR1 and CDR2 sequences are SGHRS and YFSETQ. CDR3 protein: CASSFLENTEAFF. CDR3 DNA: TGCGCCAGCAGCTTTCTGGAGAACACTGAAGCTTTCTTT.

The chain carries TRBV6-5 and TRBJ2-2; TRBD1 matches 10 bases. Per germline, CDR1 MNHEY and CDR2 SVGAGI. This CDR3 has 16 residues. V shed 0 bases and J 7 bases; nucleotides not matched to a gene: 5. The CDR3 region has the DNA TGTGCCAGCAGTTACTCCAGGACAGGGGGGAGCGGGGAGCTGTTTTTT. This codes for CASSYSRTGGSGELFF.

The CDR3 sequence is CASRSDLDEQYF. In DNA, the CDR3 is TGTGCCAGCAGGTCCGACCTGGACGAGCAGTACTTC. The genes are TRBV6-1 and TRBJ2-7; D unclear. This CDR3 has 12 residues. The germline V gene has CDR1 MNHNS and CDR2 SASEGT. The germline V and J ends were trimmed by 6 bases and 5 bases, with 11 bases remaining between them.

This clone has only one observation. The V and J genes are TRBV2 and TRBJ1-2; 9 bases are a match to TRBD1. CDR3 length equals 13 residues. Germline lookup yields CDR1 SNHLY and CDR2 FYNNEI. The V segment lost 7 bases and the J segment 5 bases; nucleotides outside the gene matches: 5. The CDR3 region is CASTGDREYGYTF. The CDR3 DNA follows: TGTGCCAGCACCGGGGACAGGGAATATGGCTACACCTTC.

This chain uses TRBV9 with TRBJ1-2, with a weak D call TRBD1 (5 bases). V was trimmed by 4 bases and J by 5 bases, leaving 21 bases between them. The CDR3 totals 16 residues. Looked up from germline, CDR1 is SGDLS and CDR2 is YYNGEE. The CDR3 loop is CASSPTLGQGTYGYTF. CDR3 DNA sequence: TGTGCCAGCAGCCCCACCTTAGGGCAGGGAACGTATGGCTACACCTTC.

This chain uses TRBV6-6 with TRBJ1-2; 9 bases map to TRBD1. Germline CDR1 is MNHNY and CDR2 is SVGAGI (reference sequence). Germline trimming cut 5 bases from V and 3 bases from J; bases unmatched to any gene: 4. The CDR3 has 14 residues. CDR3 DNA sequence: TGTGCCAGCAGTGTGGACAGGGGAGACTATGGCTACACCTTC. Residues: CASSVDRGDYGYTF.

The rearrangement joins TRBV5-1 to TRBJ1-2, with TRBD1 identical over 7 bases. The V segment lost 0 bases and the J segment 4 bases; nucleotides outside the gene matches: 9. Germline assignment: CDR1 SGHRS and CDR2 YFSETQ. The CDR3 is 16 amino acids. For the CDR3, the DNA is TGCGCCAGCAGCTTGGACGGGACAGTCCAGCCCTATGGCTACACCTTC. Its protein product is CASSLDGTVQPYGYTF.

This chain connects TRBV9 to TRBJ2-2; D is unclear. V lost 0 bases and J 8 bases, leaving 20 bases between the germline ends. Germline lookup yields CDR1 SGDLS and CDR2 YYNGEE. This CDR3 contains 17 residues. CDR3 region: CASSVGGFPGPLGELFF. The CDR3, as DNA: TGTGCCAGCAGCGTAGGAGGTTTTCCGGGTCCTTTAGGGGAGCTGTTTTTT.

The chain has TRBV7-8 and TRBJ2-2; D remains unclear. Germline CDR1 reads SGHVS; CDR2 reads FQNEAQ. This CDR3 is built from 16 residues. The germline V and J ends were trimmed by 1 base and 1 base, with 10 bases remaining between them. The CDR3 spells CASSLDQVGNTGELFF. In DNA, the CDR3 is TGTGCCAGCAGCTTAGACCAGGTGGGGAACACCGGGGAGCTGTTTTTT.

The V gene is TRBV18, the J gene TRBJ1-6; the D is unclear. Germline assignment: CDR1 KGHSH and CDR2 LQKENI. The V and J ends lost 4 bases and 7 bases respectively, with 14 bases between them. The CDR3 covers 15 residues. The CDR3 spells CASSLTKTENSPLHF. The CDR3, as DNA: TGTGCCAGCTCACTAACCAAAACGGAGAATTCACCCCTCCACTTT.

CDR3 DNA: TGTGCCAGCAGTTCCCCGGGGACAGGTGGAGCTTTCTTT. It translates to CASSSPGTGGAFF. The chain employs TRBV6-1 and TRBJ1-1; TRBD1 matches at 8 bases. With 5 bases clipped from V and 10 bases from J, the junction kept 9 bases outside the gene matches. This CDR3 comprises 13 residues. Germline CDR1 MNHNS, CDR2 SASEGT.

This chain joins TRBV5-4 and TRBJ1-2; D gene ambiguous. This CDR3 is 12 amino acids long. With 0 bases removed from V and 4 bases from J, the gap between germline ends came to 4 bases. The germline V gene encodes CDR1 SGHNT and CDR2 YYREEE (reference sequence). The chain's CDR3 is CASSLGTYGYTF. As DNA, the CDR3 is TGTGCCAGCAGCTTGGGTACCTATGGCTACACCTTC.

The rearrangement uses TRBV29-1 and TRBJ2-5; no clear D. The last part of the DNA fits TRBJ2-7 better; the J call may be wrong. CDR1 and CDR2 from the germline V gene are SQVTM and ANQGSEA. The CDR3 loop spans 13 amino acids. This CDR3 is CSVEGAGNYEQYF. The CDR3 region has the DNA TGCAGCGTTGAAGGCGCCGGAAACTACGAGCAGTACTTC.

The chain has TRBV7-9 and TRBJ1-2, with D hard to call. Trimming shortened V by 0 bases and J by 4 bases, and 6 bases separated the two germline ends. This CDR3 has 13 amino acids. Germline lookup yields CDR1 SEHNR and CDR2 FQNEAQ (reference sequence). In DNA form, the CDR3 reads TGTGCCAGCAGCTTAGCGGCAGCCTATGGCTACACCTTC. Amino acids: CASSLAAAYGYTF.

This chain connects TRBV29-1 to TRBJ1-3; no definite D call. With 4 bases removed from V and 2 bases from J, the gap between germline ends came to 9 bases. Germline values: CDR1 SQVTM, CDR2 ANQGSEA. This CDR3 has 13 residues. CDR3 sequence reads: CSVVQTTGNTIYF. CDR3 DNA: TGCAGCGTTGTACAGACCACTGGAAACACCATATATTTT.

J is TRBJ2-3 and V is TRBV9; TRBD2 aligns across 8 bases. Germline-derived CDR1 and CDR2 are SGDLS and YYNGEE. This CDR3 region has 12 residues. The V segment lost 2 bases and the J segment 13 bases; nucleotides outside the gene matches: 6. CDR3 coding DNA: TGTGCCAGCAGCGTTTTTAGCGGGGCGGAGTATTTT. The encoded protein is CASSVFSGAEYF.

The genes are TRBV7-3 and TRBJ1-1; D ambiguous. The CDR3 sequence is 16 residues long. V lost 0 bases to trimming and J lost 3 bases, with 14 bases between them. Germline lookup yields CDR1 SGHTA and CDR2 FQGTGA. The chain's CDR3 is CASSLTVGGGYTEAFF. The CDR3 nucleotides read TGTGCCAGCAGCTTAACAGTCGGCGGAGGATACACTGAAGCTTTCTTT.

The J gene is TRBJ2-2, the V gene TRBV5-1, with 10 bases matching TRBD2. This CDR3 has 17 residues. Per germline, CDR1 SGHRS and CDR2 YFSETQ. V lost 6 bases to trimming and J lost 1 base; unmatched junction nucleotides: 9. CDR3 region: CASTMHTSGMNTGELFF. Here the CDR3 DNA reads TGCGCCAGCACCATGCATACTAGCGGGATGAACACCGGGGAGCTGTTTTTT.